The TCR beta chain under discussion was sequenced for a study of T cell changes during pregnancy in multiple sclerosis. Clones were read by immunoSEQ multiplex PCR, and TCRdb kept only the in-frame ones, dropping some. The sample includes approximately 20,000 clones, 88% seen only once; the top ten take about 5%. The CDR3 loop spans 15 amino acids. Germline CDR1 is SQVTM and CDR2 is ANQGSEA. V lost 4 bases to trimming and J lost 0 bases, with 14 bases between them. The clonotype was recovered from a female donor in good health, enrolled as a control in a pregnancy study. Sequencing was performed on CD8+ T cells from peripheral blood mononuclear cells, taken after pregnancy. The chain couples TRBV29-1 to TRBJ2-3; D might be TRBD2 (5 bases). This CDR3 is CSVAGLEDSTDTQYF. The CDR3 DNA follows: TGCAGCGTTGCGGGCCTGGAGGATAGCACAGATACGCAGTATTTT.